This T cell receptor beta chain was captured by sequencing in a study of blood T cells in healthy people across ages. Whole-study findings and limits: Correlation between TCR beta diversity and naive T cell percentage was strong.

The CDR3 is 15 residues long. CDR1 and CDR2 from the germline V gene are MNHGY and SAAAGT. The V gene end was trimmed by 3 bases and the J gene end by 4 bases; junction bases not matched to a gene: 6. It was with a sample-barcoded 5' primer and a J-beta primer mix that a second PCR of roughly 7 to 12 cycles was run. TCRdb reprocessed the 5' RACE reads via MiXCR and lists one record per CDR3 protein. Among fewer than 950,000 distinct CDR3 sequences, around 36% were seen once, and the ten largest hold 13%. Details on this clonotype: Its target is unknown.

The receptor was isolated from a man in his late teens or twenties in good health. Sequenced material: blood. The chain employs TRBV6-8 and TRBJ2-5; the match to TRBD2 covers 9 bases. In DNA, the CDR3 is TGTGCCAGCAGTTATGCGAGGGGACTAGCAGAGACCCAGTACTTC. This translates into CASSYARGLAETQYF.